Each of the 29 T cell receptor beta chains below was sequenced from the same sample in a study of blood T cell repertoires in COVID-19. Generated by immunoSEQ multiplex PCR, the TCRdb table keeps only in-frame clones and is missing some. The table has about 19,000 clones, approximately 90% seen once; the top ten hold about 16%. The source material was peripheral blood. These receptor sequences come from a human donor in a cohort sampled during active COVID-19.

The chain employs TRBV9 and TRBJ1-3, with TRBD1 matching 7 bases. Per the germline V gene, CDR1 is SGDLS and CDR2 is YYNGEE. CDR3 length equals 17 residues. J was trimmed by 0 bases and V by 4 bases; bases with no gene match: 10. The CDR3 DNA follows: TGTGCCAGCAGCACTCAGACAGGGTTAATCTCTGGAAACACCATATATTTT. Amino acids: CASSTQTGLISGNTIYF.

This sequence joins TRBV7-9 and TRBJ2-2; 12 bases map to TRBD2. The V segment lost 5 bases and the J segment 5 bases; nucleotides outside the gene matches: 9. Germline values: CDR1 SEHNR, CDR2 FQNEAQ (reference sequence). CDR3 length: 17 residues. In nucleotides, the CDR3 is TGTGCCAGCAGCCCGGGGGGACTAGCGGGCGCAACCGGGGAGCTGTTTTTT. Residues: CASSPGGLAGATGELFF.

V and J are TRBV11-2 and TRBJ2-3; the D gene is possibly TRBD2 (5 bases). The CDR3 consists of 16 residues. Trimming took 3 bases from V and 6 from J, leaving 19 bases between them. Germline V gene lookup returns CDR1 SGHAT and CDR2 FQNNGV. The CDR3 coding sequence is TGTGCCAGCAGCTTGCAAAGCCGGGAACTCGGCGATACGCAGTATTTT. Protein: CASSLQSRELGDTQYF.

V usage is TRBV5-1 and J usage is TRBJ1-6; no clear D gene. Trimming left V 4 bases short and J 9 bases short, with 14 bases between. The CDR3 runs 14 residues. CDR1 SGHRS and CDR2 YFSETQ come from the germline V gene. DNA for the CDR3: TGCGCCAGCAGCGTGGATGGCGGAATTTCACCCCTCCACTTT. As protein: CASSVDGGISPLHF.

V is TRBV7-8 and J is TRBJ1-5, with TRBD1 as a possible D gene (5 bases). From germline, CDR1 is SGHVS and CDR2 FQNEAQ. The ends were cut back, 2 bases at V and 1 base at J, with 15 bases in the middle. CDR3 length: 17 residues. The CDR3 spells CASSLRVGEASNQPQHF. The CDR3 nucleotides read TGTGCCAGCAGCTTACGGGTAGGGGAGGCCAGCAATCAGCCCCAGCATTTT.

This clone was seen only once. The chain uses TRBV9 and TRBJ1-2; 7 nucleotides agree with TRBD1. The germline V gene encodes CDR1 SGDLS and CDR2 YYNGEE. This CDR3 is 17 amino acids long. Trimming removed 3 bases from V and 3 bases from J; junction bases left unmatched: 14. In nucleotides, the CDR3 is TGTGCCAGCAGCGCCGAACTTGGACAGGAGGGGTACTATGGCTACACCTTC. Its protein product is CASSAELGQEGYYGYTF.

This clone was found a few times. V usage is TRBV7-9 and J usage is TRBJ2-7; 8 nucleotides agree with TRBD2. Germline CDR1 is SEHNR and CDR2 is FQNEAQ (reference sequence). The V gene end was trimmed by 5 bases and the J gene end by 3 bases; junction bases not matched to a gene: 9. This CDR3 has 15 residues. CDR3 residues: CASSPYSGIVYEQYF. The DNA of the CDR3 is TGTGCCAGCAGCCCATATAGCGGGATTGTCTACGAGCAGTACTTC.

This chain links TRBV6-6 with TRBJ2-7, with D perhaps TRBD1 (5 bases). V was cut by 4 bases and J by 4 bases, with 14 bases left in between. This CDR3 spans 14 amino acids. In germline, CDR1 is MNHNY, CDR2 SVGAGI (reference sequence). This chain's CDR3 is CASSSGTRAYEQYF. Here the CDR3 DNA reads TGTGCCAGCAGTTCTGGTACCAGGGCATACGAGCAGTACTTC.

J is TRBJ2-3 and V is TRBV2, with 8 bases fitting TRBD1. The length of the CDR3 is 15 residues. Germline CDR1 and CDR2: SNHLY and FYNNEI. J lost 0 bases, V lost 6 bases, and 5 bases had no gene match. The CDR3 here is CASRNRGFSTDTQYF. The CDR3 region has the DNA TGTGCCAGCAGGAACAGGGGGTTTAGCACAGATACGCAGTATTTT.

The chain carries TRBV19 and TRBJ2-5, with D perhaps TRBD2 (5 bases). The CDR3 spans 13 residues. Trimming took 8 bases from V and 1 from J, leaving 11 bases between them. Looked up from germline, CDR1 is LNHDA and CDR2 is SQIVND (reference sequence). Here the CDR3 reads CASRGLLQETQYF. The CDR3 coding sequence is TGTGCCAGTCGCGGACTTCTCCAAGAGACCCAGTACTTC.

The chain has TRBV9 and TRBJ2-2; TRBD2 agrees at 7 bases. This CDR3 contains 15 residues. After removal of 4 bases from V and 0 bases from J, the junction contained 3 bases not matched to a gene. Germline assignment: CDR1 SGDLS and CDR2 YYNGEE. The CDR3 here is CASSPSGANTGELFF. The CDR3 DNA sequence: TGTGCCAGCAGCCCCAGCGGGGCGAACACCGGGGAGCTGTTTTTT.

The chain couples TRBV7-2 to TRBJ2-1; 8 bases match TRBD2. Germline trimming cut 3 bases from V and 4 bases from J; bases unmatched to any gene: 5. The CDR3 length is 15 residues. Looked up from germline, CDR1 is SGHTA and CDR2 is FQGNSA. The CDR3 sequence: CASSFSGGLYNEQFF. The CDR3 nucleotides read TGTGCCAGCAGCTTTTCGGGGGGGTTATACAATGAGCAGTTCTTC.

This clone has more than one count but fewer than ten. This chain uses TRBV19 with TRBJ2-2; 7 nucleotides agree with TRBD1. J was trimmed by 0 bases and V by 6 bases; bases with no gene match: 7. The germline CDR1 and CDR2 sequences are LNHDA and SQIVND (reference sequence). The CDR3 spans 16 residues. For the CDR3, the DNA is TGTGCCAGTAGCCTATTAGGGACAGCGAACACCGGGGAGCTGTTTTTT. Protein product: CASSLLGTANTGELFF. The whole variable domain, filled in from reference TRBV19 and TRBJ2-2, reads DGGITQSPKYLFRKEGQNVTLSCEQNLNHDAMYWYRQDPGQGLRLIYYSQIVNDFQKGDIAEGYSVSREKKESFPLTVTSAQKNPTAFYLCASSLLGTANTGELFFGEGSRLTVL.

V usage is TRBV27 and J usage is TRBJ2-3; TRBD2 aligns across 10 bases. V shed 4 bases, J shed 4 bases, and the junction held 11 bases outside the gene matches. CDR1 is MNHEY, CDR2 SMNVEV, per germline (reference sequence). This CDR3 is built from 17 residues. The CDR3 loop is CASSSIRTSGPPDTQYF. CDR3 coding DNA: TGTGCCAGCAGTTCTATTCGGACTAGCGGACCTCCAGATACGCAGTATTTT.

The gene calls are TRBV9 and TRBJ2-7; 9 bases map to TRBD1. Germline V lookup: CDR1 SGDLS, CDR2 YYNGEE. The CDR3 runs to 15 residues. V was pared by 2 bases and J by 0 bases, with 3 bases of the junction left unmatched. The CDR3 loop reads CASSVGTGSSYEQYF. CDR3 coding DNA: TGTGCCAGCAGCGTCGGGACAGGGAGCTCCTACGAGCAGTACTTC.

The chain carries TRBV5-4 and TRBJ2-5, with TRBD2 identical over 13 bases. Trimming removed 4 bases from V and 4 bases from J; junction bases left unmatched: 4. Germline-derived CDR1 and CDR2 are SGHNT and YYREEE (reference sequence). This CDR3 contains 15 residues. The DNA of the CDR3 is TGTGCCAGCAGCCAGGGACTAGCGGGGAGAGAGACCCAGTACTTC. Its translation is CASSQGLAGRETQYF.

The chain has TRBV9 and TRBJ2-5; D unresolved. V was clipped by 4 bases and J by 3 bases, with 13 bases between them. The CDR3 covers 14 residues. Germline CDR1 reads SGDLS; CDR2 reads YYNGEE. The CDR3 DNA is TGTGCCAGCAGCAAACGGGTTACCGAAGAGACCCAGTACTTC. Translated: CASSKRVTEETQYF. The full variable domain, in which reference TRBV9 and TRBJ2-5 provide the parts outside the CDR3, is DSGVTQTPKHLITATGQRVTLRCSPRSGDLSVYWYQQSLDQGLQFLIQYYNGEERAKGNILERFSAQQFPDLHSELNLSSLELGDSALYFCASSKRVTEETQYFGPGTRLLVL.

The chain couples TRBV25-1 to TRBJ2-1; D not resolved. CDR1 is MGHDK and CDR2 is SYGVNS in the germline V gene. The CDR3 is 16 amino acids. The V end was cut by 1 base, the J end by 5 bases, with 15 bases between. The DNA for the CDR3 is TGTGCCAGCAGTGAATCCAAGATTACCCAGAACAATGAGCAGTTCTTC. This translates into CASSESKITQNNEQFF.

This chain uses TRBV10-3 with TRBJ1-2, with a weak D call TRBD1 (6 bases). The germline V gene has CDR1 ENHRY and CDR2 SYGVKD. Trimming cost V 0 bases and J 6 bases, with 11 bases left between them. The CDR3 runs 14 residues. The CDR3 region is CAISESTGWDGYTF. CDR3 DNA: TGTGCCATCAGTGAGTCAACAGGGTGGGATGGCTACACCTTC.

The chain links TRBV5-1 to TRBJ2-5; 8 nucleotides line up with TRBD2. There are 14 residues in the CDR3. Per germline, CDR1 SGHRS and CDR2 YFSETQ. The V and J ends lost 3 bases and 8 bases, in that order; junction bases with no gene match: 9. The chain's CDR3 is CASSSRGSGVTQYF. CDR3 coding DNA: TGCGCCAGCAGCTCGAGGGGTAGCGGGGTTACCCAGTACTTC.

The rearrangement links TRBV5-1 to TRBJ1-4; 8 bases match TRBD1. V lost 3 bases and J lost 8; bases outside the gene matches: 9. Germline lookup yields CDR1 SGHRS and CDR2 YFSETQ. The CDR3 covers 15 residues. This CDR3 reads CASSSTTGGGEKLFF. The CDR3, as DNA: TGCGCCAGCAGCTCCACAACAGGGGGAGGAGAAAAACTGTTTTTT.

This rearrangement joins TRBV3-1 (or the pseudogene TRBV3-2) to TRBJ1-1; 9 bases are a match to TRBD1. Germline CDR1 is LGHDT and CDR2 is YNNKEL (reference sequence). This CDR3 region has 15 residues. The ends lost 5 bases at V and 4 bases at J; junction bases unmatched: 8. In nucleotides, the CDR3 is TGTGCCAGCAGCTTCGTCAGACAGGGGGTCACTGAAGCTTTCTTT. Translation gives CASSFVRQGVTEAFF.

The rearrangement uses TRBV9 and TRBJ2-3; TRBD2 matches 8 bases. V lost 4 bases, J lost 5 bases, and 9 bases stayed unmatched. The CDR3 is made up of 15 amino acids. Germline V gives CDR1 SGDLS, CDR2 YYNGEE. The CDR3 sequence: CASSTPGGAVDTQYF. The CDR3 region has the DNA TGTGCCAGCAGCACACCCGGGGGGGCCGTAGATACGCAGTATTTT.

The genes are TRBV5-1 and TRBJ2-7, with TRBD2 matching 7 bases. CDR1 SGHRS and CDR2 YFSETQ come from the germline V gene. V gave up 0 bases and J gave up 2 bases; unmatched junction bases: 5. The CDR3 length is 15 residues. The CDR3 reads CASSLVVAGPYEQYF. CDR3 sequence (DNA): TGCGCCAGCAGCTTGGTAGTAGCGGGCCCCTACGAGCAGTACTTC.

The V call is TRBV9, the J call TRBJ2-5; 8 nucleotides align to TRBD2. V trimming: 6 bases; J trimming: 5 bases; junction bases outside the gene matches: 3. CDR1 SGDLS and CDR2 YYNGEE come from the germline V gene. The CDR3 loop spans 12 amino acids. The CDR3 sequence is CASTPGGETQYF. The DNA for the CDR3 is TGTGCCAGCACCCCGGGGGGGGAGACCCAGTACTTC.

This sequence joins TRBV6-5 and TRBJ2-1; 11 bases agree with TRBD2. This CDR3 contains 15 residues. The ends lost 6 bases at V and 2 bases at J; junction bases unmatched: 3. Germline values: CDR1 MNHEY, CDR2 SVGAGI. The CDR3 region is CASSFSGGAYNEQFF. The CDR3 DNA reads TGTGCCAGCAGCTTTAGCGGGGGGGCCTACAATGAGCAGTTCTTC.

This clone showed up just a few times. The V gene is TRBV19, the J gene TRBJ2-2, with 8 bases fitting TRBD1. The CDR3 contains 14 residues. The germline gives CDR1 LNHDA, CDR2 SQIVND (reference sequence). V lost 7 bases and J lost 3; bases outside the gene matches: 4. DNA for the CDR3: TGTGCCAGTAAGGCAGGGGGCTACACCGGGGAGCTGTTTTTT. Protein: CASKAGGYTGELFF.

The gene calls are TRBV4-3 and TRBJ2-1; possible D gene TRBD1, 6 bases. V shed 4 bases and J shed 2 bases, with 15 bases lying between them. Looked up from germline, CDR1 is LGHNA and CDR2 is YSLEER. The CDR3 is 16 amino acids. CDR3 loop: CASSRGQLGTYNEQFF. The DNA of the CDR3 is TGCGCCAGCAGCCGAGGACAGCTCGGGACCTACAATGAGCAGTTCTTC.

Concerning this clone itself: An end of the junction differs from the germline gene, which may be a read error. This rearrangement joins TRBV7-7 to TRBJ2-2, with TRBD2 matching over 9 bases. The germline CDR1 and CDR2 sequences are SSHAT and FNYEAQ (reference sequence). There are 17 residues in the CDR3. CDR3 protein: CASSLGRREGPTGELFF. The CDR3 nucleotides read TGTGCTAGCAGCTTAGGAAGGCGGGAGGGCCCCACCGGGGAGCTGTTTTTT.